This T cell receptor beta chain was captured by sequencing in a study of CD4+ T cells in melanoma. The repertoire was sequenced with immunoSEQ multiplex PCR; TCRdb's copy has only in-frame clones and lacks some. The top ten hold about 3.3% of the sample, which has over 100,000 clones, 92% seen once. Germline V gene data show CDR1 as SGHDT and CDR2 as YYEEEE. V was shortened by 7 bases and J by 6 bases, with 14 bases between the two germline ends. CDR3 size: 14 residues. The receptor's source is a human donor with melanoma. The chain combines TRBV5-6 with TRBJ1-6, with unresolved D. Material: peripheral blood. The CDR3 sequence is CASGVLAANSPLHF. The CDR3 DNA follows: TGTGCCAGCGGGGTTCTTGCCGCTAATTCACCCCTCCACTTT.